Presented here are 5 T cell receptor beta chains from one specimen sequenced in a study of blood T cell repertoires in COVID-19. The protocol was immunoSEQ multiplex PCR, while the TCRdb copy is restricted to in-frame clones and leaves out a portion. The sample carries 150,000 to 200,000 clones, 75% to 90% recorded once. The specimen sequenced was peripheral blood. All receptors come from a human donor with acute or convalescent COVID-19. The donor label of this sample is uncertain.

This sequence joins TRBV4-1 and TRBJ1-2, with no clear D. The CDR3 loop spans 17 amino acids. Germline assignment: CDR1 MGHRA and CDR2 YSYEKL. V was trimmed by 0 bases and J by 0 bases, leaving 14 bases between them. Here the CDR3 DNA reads TGCGCCAGCAGCCAAGATTTATCAGGAGGAACTAACTATGGCTACACCTTC. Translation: CASSQDLSGGTNYGYTF.

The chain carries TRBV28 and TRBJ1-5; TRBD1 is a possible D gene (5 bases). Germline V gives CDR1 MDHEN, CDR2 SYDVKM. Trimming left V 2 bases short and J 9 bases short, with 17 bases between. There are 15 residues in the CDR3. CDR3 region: CASSLIDSILGPQHF. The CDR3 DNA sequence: TGTGCCAGCAGTTTAATCGACAGCATCTTGGGGCCCCAGCATTTT.

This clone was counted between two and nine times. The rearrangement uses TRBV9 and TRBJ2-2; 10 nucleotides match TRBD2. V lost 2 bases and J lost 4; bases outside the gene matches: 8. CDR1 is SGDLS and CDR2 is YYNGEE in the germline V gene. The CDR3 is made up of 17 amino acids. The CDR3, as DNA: TGTGCCAGCAGCGTCTCCATAGCGGGGGGAGGCACCGGGGAGCTGTTTTTT. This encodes CASSVSIAGGGTGELFF.

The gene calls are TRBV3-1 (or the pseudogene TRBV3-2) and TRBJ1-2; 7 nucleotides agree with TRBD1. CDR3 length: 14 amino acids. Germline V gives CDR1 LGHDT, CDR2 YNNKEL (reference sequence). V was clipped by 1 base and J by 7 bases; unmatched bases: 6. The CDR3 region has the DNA TGTGCCAGCAGCCAAGGATATACAGGGGTTGGCTACACCTTC. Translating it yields CASSQGYTGVGYTF.

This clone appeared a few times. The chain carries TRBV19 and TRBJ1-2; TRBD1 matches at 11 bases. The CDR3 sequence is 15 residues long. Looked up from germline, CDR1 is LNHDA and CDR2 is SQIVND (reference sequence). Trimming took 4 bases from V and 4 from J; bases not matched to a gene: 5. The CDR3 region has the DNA TGTGCCAGTAGTAGTGGACAGGGGGCTGGCTATGGCTACACCTTC. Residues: CASSSGQGAGYGYTF.